This T cell receptor beta chain originates from a study of T-cell reconstitution after alpha-beta-depleted transplantation in children. CDR3 length equals 14 residues. V lost 3 bases, J lost 5 bases, and 11 bases lay in between. CDR1 is LGHDT, CDR2 YNNKEL, per germline (reference sequence). Unique molecular identifiers tagged the TCRbeta library. TCRdb re-derived calls from the PCR reads in MiXCR, one entry per CDR3 protein. The sample yields around 960,000 distinct CDR3 sequences, roughly 29% seen once. This clonotype was counted only a few times. This TCR came from a boy under two years old who had a stem cell transplant for SCID, so the T cells may come from the graft donor. Here the sequenced sample was PBMCs, mostly from graft donor cells, taken 360 days after TCRalphabeta/CD19-depleted stem cell transplant. This chain links TRBV3-1 with TRBJ2-1; no firm D call. CDR3 sequence reads: CASSQVGRNNEQFF. CDR3 DNA: TGTGCCAGCAGCCAGGTCGGCCGAAACAATGAGCAGTTCTTC.